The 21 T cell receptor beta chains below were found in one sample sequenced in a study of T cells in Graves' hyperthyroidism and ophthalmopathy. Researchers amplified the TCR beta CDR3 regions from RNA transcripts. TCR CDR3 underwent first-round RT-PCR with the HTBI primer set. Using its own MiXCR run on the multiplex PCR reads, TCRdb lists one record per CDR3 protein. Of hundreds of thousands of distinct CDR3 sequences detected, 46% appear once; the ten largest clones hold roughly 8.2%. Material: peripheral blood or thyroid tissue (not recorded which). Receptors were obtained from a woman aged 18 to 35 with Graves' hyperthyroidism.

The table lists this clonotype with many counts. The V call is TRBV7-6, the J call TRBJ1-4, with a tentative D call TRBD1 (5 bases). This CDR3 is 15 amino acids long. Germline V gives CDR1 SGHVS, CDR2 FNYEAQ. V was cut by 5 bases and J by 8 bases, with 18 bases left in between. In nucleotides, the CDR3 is TGTGCCAGCAGCCACGGTTTGGGGGTTGACGAAAAACTGTTTTTT. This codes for CASSHGLGVDEKLFF.

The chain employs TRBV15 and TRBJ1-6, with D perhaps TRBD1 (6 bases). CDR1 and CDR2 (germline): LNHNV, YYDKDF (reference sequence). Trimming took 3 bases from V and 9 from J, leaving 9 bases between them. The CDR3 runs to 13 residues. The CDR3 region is CATSRGAASPLHF. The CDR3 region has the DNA TGTGCCACCAGCAGGGGGGCCGCTTCACCCCTCCACTTT.

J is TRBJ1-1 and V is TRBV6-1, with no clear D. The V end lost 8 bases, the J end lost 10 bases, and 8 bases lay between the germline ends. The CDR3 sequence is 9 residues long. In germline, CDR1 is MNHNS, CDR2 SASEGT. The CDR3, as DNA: TGTGCCAGCCAACCGGGAGCTTTCTTT. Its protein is CASQPGAFF.

CDR3 nucleotides: TGTGCCACCAGCAGCGTCGCATTTGGCTCTGGGGCCAACGTCCTGACTTTC. Translating it yields CATSSVAFGSGANVLTF. The chain couples TRBV15 to TRBJ2-6; D is uncertain. The CDR3 has 17 residues. Between the trimmed V and J ends, which lost 3 bases and 0 bases, there was a span of 12 bases. Germline V gene sequence: CDR1 LNHNV, CDR2 YYDKDF (reference sequence).

Written as DNA, the CDR3 is TGTGCCAGCAGCCAAGACCGGGAGGACGGTGAAAAACTGTTTTTT. Its translation is CASSQDREDGEKLFF. V usage is TRBV7-9 and J usage is TRBJ1-4; D unclear. Germline-derived CDR1 and CDR2 are SEHNR and FQNEAQ (reference sequence). The CDR3 is 15 residues long. With 5 bases removed from V and 7 bases from J, the gap between germline ends came to 17 bases. Full variable domain (missing parts from reference TRBV7-9 and TRBJ1-4): DTGVSQNPRHKITKRGQNVTFRCDPISEHNRLYWYRQTLGQGPEFLTYFQNEAQLEKSRLLSDRFSAERPKGSFSTLEIQRTEQGDSAMYLCASSQDREDGEKLFFGSGTQLSVL.

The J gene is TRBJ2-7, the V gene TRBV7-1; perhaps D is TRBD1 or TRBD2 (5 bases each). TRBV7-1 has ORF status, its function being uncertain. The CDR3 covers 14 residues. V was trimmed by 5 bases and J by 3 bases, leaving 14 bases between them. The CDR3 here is CASSASGTDYEQYF. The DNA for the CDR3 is TGTGCCAGCAGCGCATCCGGGACCGACTACGAGCAGTACTTC.

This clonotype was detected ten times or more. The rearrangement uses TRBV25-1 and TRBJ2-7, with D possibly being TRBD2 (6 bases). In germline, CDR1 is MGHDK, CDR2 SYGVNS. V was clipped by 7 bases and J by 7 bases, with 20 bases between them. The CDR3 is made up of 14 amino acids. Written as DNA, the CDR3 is TGTGCCAGCACCGGGCGGGAACCCTTAAGAGAGCAGTACTTC. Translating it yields CASTGREPLREQYF.

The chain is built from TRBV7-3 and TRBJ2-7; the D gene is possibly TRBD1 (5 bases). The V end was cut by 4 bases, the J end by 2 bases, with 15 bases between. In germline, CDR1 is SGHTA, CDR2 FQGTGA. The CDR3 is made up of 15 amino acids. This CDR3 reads CASSYTDTHTYEQYF. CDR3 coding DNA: TGTGCCAGCAGCTACACGGACACTCATACCTACGAGCAGTACTTC.

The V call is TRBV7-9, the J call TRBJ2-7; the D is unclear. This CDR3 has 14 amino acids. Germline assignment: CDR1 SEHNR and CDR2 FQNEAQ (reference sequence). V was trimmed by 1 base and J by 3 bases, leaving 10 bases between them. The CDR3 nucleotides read TGTGCCAGCAGCTTAGTATACAGATTCTACGAGCAGTACTTC. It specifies CASSLVYRFYEQYF.

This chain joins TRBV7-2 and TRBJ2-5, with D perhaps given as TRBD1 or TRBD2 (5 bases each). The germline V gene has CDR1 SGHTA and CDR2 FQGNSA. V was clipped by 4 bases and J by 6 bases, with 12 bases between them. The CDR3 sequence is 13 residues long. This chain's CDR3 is CASSWDQGKTQYF. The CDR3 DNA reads TGTGCCAGCAGCTGGGACCAAGGGAAGACCCAGTACTTC.

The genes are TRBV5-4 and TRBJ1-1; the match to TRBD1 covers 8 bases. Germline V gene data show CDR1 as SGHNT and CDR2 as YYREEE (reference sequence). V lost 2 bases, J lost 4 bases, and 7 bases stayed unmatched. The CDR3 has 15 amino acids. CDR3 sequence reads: CASSFGRGRFTEAFF. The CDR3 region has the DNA TGTGCCAGCAGCTTTGGCAGGGGGCGCTTCACTGAAGCTTTCTTT.

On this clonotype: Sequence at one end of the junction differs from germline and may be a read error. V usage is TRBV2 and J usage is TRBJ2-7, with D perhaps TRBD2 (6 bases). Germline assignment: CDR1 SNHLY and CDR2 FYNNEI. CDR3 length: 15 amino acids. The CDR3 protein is CASRGGAAGTGELYF. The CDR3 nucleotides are TGTGCCAGCAGGGGAGGTGCGGCGGGCACCGGGGAGCTGTACTTC.

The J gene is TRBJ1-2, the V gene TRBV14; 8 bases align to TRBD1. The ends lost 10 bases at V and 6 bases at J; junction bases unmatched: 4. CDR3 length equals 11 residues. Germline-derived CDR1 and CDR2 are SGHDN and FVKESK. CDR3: CATGQAHGYTF. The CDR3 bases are TGTGCCACGGGACAGGCCCATGGCTACACCTTC.

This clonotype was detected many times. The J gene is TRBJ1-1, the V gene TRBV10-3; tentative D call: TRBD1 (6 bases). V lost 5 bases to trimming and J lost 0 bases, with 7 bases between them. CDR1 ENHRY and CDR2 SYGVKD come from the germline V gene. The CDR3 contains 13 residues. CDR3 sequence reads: CAISRQVNTEAFF. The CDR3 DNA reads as TGTGCCATCAGTCGACAGGTGAACACTGAAGCTTTCTTT.

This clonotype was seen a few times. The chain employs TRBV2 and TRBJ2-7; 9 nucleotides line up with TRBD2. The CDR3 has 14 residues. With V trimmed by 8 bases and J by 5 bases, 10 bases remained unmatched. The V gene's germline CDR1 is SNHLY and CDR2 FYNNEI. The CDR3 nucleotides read TGTGCCAGCGCACAGTTAGCGGGAGCTCACGAGCAGTACTTC. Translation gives CASAQLAGAHEQYF.

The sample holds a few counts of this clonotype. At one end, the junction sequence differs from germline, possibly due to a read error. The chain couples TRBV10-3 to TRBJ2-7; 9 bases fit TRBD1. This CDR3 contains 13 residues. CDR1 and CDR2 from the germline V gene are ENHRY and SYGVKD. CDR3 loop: CASSGGQGGEQYF. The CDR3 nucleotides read TGTGCCAGCAGTGGGGGACAGGGAGGCGAGCAGTACTTC.

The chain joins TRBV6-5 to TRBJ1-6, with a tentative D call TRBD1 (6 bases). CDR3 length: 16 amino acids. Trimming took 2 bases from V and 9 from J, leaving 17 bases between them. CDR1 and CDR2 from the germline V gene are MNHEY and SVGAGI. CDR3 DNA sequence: TGTGCCAGCAGTTACCAGGGCAGGGGTATGAGTTCACCCCTCCACTTT. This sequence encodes CASSYQGRGMSSPLHF.

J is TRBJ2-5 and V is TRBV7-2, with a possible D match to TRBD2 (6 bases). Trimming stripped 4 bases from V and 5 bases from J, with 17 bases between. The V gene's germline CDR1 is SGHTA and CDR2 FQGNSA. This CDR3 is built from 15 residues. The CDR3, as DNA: TGTGCCAGCAGCTCCGGGACTTTTCATGCGGAGACCCAGTACTTC. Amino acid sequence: CASSSGTFHAETQYF.

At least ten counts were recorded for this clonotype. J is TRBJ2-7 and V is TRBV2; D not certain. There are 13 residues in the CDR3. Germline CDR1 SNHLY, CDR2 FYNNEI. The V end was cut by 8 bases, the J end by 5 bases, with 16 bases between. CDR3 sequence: CASWKAGRDEQYF. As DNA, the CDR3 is TGTGCCAGCTGGAAGGCAGGTCGCGACGAGCAGTACTTC. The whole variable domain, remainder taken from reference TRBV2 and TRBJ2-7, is EPEVTQTPSHQVTQMGQEVILRCVPISNHLYFYWYRQILGQKVEFLVSFYNNEISEKSEIFDDQFSVERPDGSNFTLKIRSTKLEDSAMYFCASWKAGRDEQYFGPGTRLTVT.

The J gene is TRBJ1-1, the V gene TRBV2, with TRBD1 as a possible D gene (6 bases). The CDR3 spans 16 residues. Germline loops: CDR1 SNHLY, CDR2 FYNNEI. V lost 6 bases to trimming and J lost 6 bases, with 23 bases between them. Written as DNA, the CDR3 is TGTGCCAGCAGAACGTTACGAACAGGGTTCGGTCCTGAAGCTTTCTTT. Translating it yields CASRTLRTGFGPEAFF.

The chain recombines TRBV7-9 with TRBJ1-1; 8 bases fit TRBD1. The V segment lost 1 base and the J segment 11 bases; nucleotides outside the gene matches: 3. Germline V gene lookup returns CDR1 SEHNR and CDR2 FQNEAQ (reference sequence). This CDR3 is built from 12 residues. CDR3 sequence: CASSLEDRGAFF. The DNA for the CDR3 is TGTGCCAGCAGCTTAGAAGACAGGGGCGCTTTCTTT.